This T cell receptor beta chain was found in a study of response to subunit inactivated influenza vaccine. This clonotype was seen repeatedly, ten times or more. TCRdb used MiXCR to reprocess the RT-PCR reads, holding one entry per CDR3 protein. Of 160,000 or so distinct CDR3 sequences in the sample, roughly a tenth are singletons; the top ten hold 9.5% to 15%. The CDR3 consists of 17 residues. Looked up from germline, CDR1 is SGHRS and CDR2 is YFSETQ. Between the trimmed V and J ends, which lost 4 bases and 0 bases, there was a span of 14 bases. Material: non-naive T cells sorted from PBMCs, obtained about 40 days after vaccination. The sequence derives from a man aged 50 to 59 who received an inactivated influenza vaccine. The genes are TRBV5-1 and TRBJ2-6; D unresolved. This chain's CDR3 is CASSLTSGTSGANVLTF. The CDR3, as DNA: TGCGCCAGCAGCCTCACCTCAGGAACCTCTGGGGCCAACGTCCTGACTTTC.